These 15 T cell receptor beta chains originate from one sample sequenced in a study of CD8+ T cells in alopecia areata. Following extraction, RNA underwent reverse transcription to cDNA, which served as the sequencing template. Measured with immunoSEQ multiplex PCR; TCRdb has only the in-frame clones, and not every one. The data contain fewer than 40,000 clones, more than 50% of them seen just once; the ten biggest clones take up under 2%. It was for five patients that CD4+ cells were sorted into CD25+CD127- cells. Material: CD4+ Tregs sorted from blood. These receptors originate from a human donor with alopecia areata.

The chain recombines TRBV9 with TRBJ1-2; unclear D gene. V dropped 4 bases and J dropped 8 bases, with 18 bases sitting between them. The germline V gene has CDR1 SGDLS and CDR2 YYNGEE. The CDR3 length is 14 residues. The CDR3 DNA sequence: TGTGCCAGCAGCCCAACCACTTCTCCGAGGGGCTACACCTTC. The encoded protein is CASSPTTSPRGYTF. The entire variable domain, with the rest obtained from reference TRBV9 and TRBJ1-2, is as follows: DSGVTQTPKHLITATGQRVTLRCSPRSGDLSVYWYQQSLDQGLQFLIQYYNGEERAKGNILERFSAQQFPDLHSELNLSSLELGDSALYFCASSPTTSPRGYTFGSGTRLTVV.

The chain links TRBV4-2 to TRBJ2-3, with a possible D match to TRBD2 (5 bases). The CDR3 contains 14 residues. Trimming removed 0 bases at V and 4 bases at J, with 8 bases between. Germline V gene sequence: CDR1 LGHNA, CDR2 YNFKEQ. The CDR3 region has the DNA TGTGCCAGCAGCCAAGAGAAGGGAGCAGATACGCAGTATTTT. It is translated as CASSQEKGADTQYF.

V usage is TRBV18 and J usage is TRBJ2-7, with TRBD2 matching over 8 bases. The J segment lost 0 bases and the V segment lost 9 bases, leaving 10 bases of the junction unmatched. Germline CDR1 KGHSH, CDR2 LQKENI. The CDR3 runs 15 residues. CDR3 bases: TGTGCCAGTTCAGGTTGGCGGGGGGCCTCCTACGAGCAGTACTTC. Its protein is CASSGWRGASYEQYF.

The V call is TRBV27, the J call TRBJ2-3; 7 bases are a match to TRBD1. With V trimmed by 6 bases and J by 4 bases, 4 bases remained unmatched. This CDR3 has 13 residues. Germline assignment: CDR1 MNHEY and CDR2 SMNVEV (reference sequence). This CDR3 is CASSRQGADTQYF. The CDR3 nucleotides read TGTGCCAGCAGCCGTCAGGGGGCAGATACGCAGTATTTT.

This clone has only a few counts. This chain connects TRBV29-1 to TRBJ2-3; D not certain. Germline lookup yields CDR1 SQVTM and CDR2 ANQGSEA. The CDR3 sequence is 12 residues long. V was shortened by 2 bases and J by 4 bases, with 7 bases between the two germline ends. CDR3 coding DNA: TGCAGCGTTGAAAAGGGCCCAGATACGCAGTATTTT. Protein sequence: CSVEKGPDTQYF.

The genes are TRBV18 and TRBJ2-3, with 11 bases identical to TRBD2. The CDR3 loop spans 17 amino acids. From germline, CDR1 is KGHSH and CDR2 LQKENI. The V segment lost 1 base and the J segment 1 base; nucleotides outside the gene matches: 4. The CDR3 DNA follows: TGTGCCAGCTCACCACTTTTAGCGGGAGGGCGCACAGATACGCAGTATTTT. This sequence encodes CASSPLLAGGRTDTQYF.

In this sample, this clone turned up a few times. This chain joins TRBV5-1 and TRBJ2-2, with TRBD2 identical over 11 bases. With 0 bases clipped from V and 2 bases from J, the junction kept 9 bases outside the gene matches. CDR1 and CDR2 (germline): SGHRS, YFSETQ. This CDR3 comprises 19 residues. CDR3 coding DNA: TGCGCCAGCAGCTTGGTAGCCTCCGGGACTAGCGGAAACACCGGGGAGCTGTTTTTT. Translated: CASSLVASGTSGNTGELFF. The whole variable domain, filled in from reference TRBV5-1 and TRBJ2-2, reads KAGVTQTPRYLIKTRGQQVTLSCSPISGHRSVSWYQQTPGQGLQFLFEYFSETQRNKGNFPGRFSGRQFSNSRSEMNVSTLELGDSALYLCASSLVASGTSGNTGELFFGEGSRLTVL.

The chain couples TRBV7-2 to TRBJ2-5; 8 bases fit TRBD1. The length of the CDR3 is 14 residues. Trimming cost V 4 bases and J 7 bases; bases outside gene matches: 8. Germline CDR1 SGHTA, CDR2 FQGNSA. The CDR3 sequence: CASSYHGQGATQYF. The CDR3 bases are TGTGCCAGCAGCTACCACGGACAGGGCGCGACCCAGTACTTC.

V gene TRBV4-1 combines with J gene TRBJ2-5; 12 bases align to TRBD2. The V and J ends lost 2 bases and 3 bases, in that order; junction bases with no gene match: 4. The length of the CDR3 is 16 residues. Germline V gene data show CDR1 as MGHRA and CDR2 as YSYEKL. The CDR3: CASSQYRLAGEETQYF. The CDR3 bases are TGCGCCAGCAGCCAATATCGACTAGCGGGAGAAGAGACCCAGTACTTC.

This chain uses TRBV5-1 with TRBJ2-1; the match to TRBD2 covers 10 bases. With V trimmed by 3 bases and J by 6 bases, 6 bases remained unmatched. The CDR3 is 15 amino acids. CDR1 SGHRS and CDR2 YFSETQ come from the germline V gene. For the CDR3, the DNA is TGCGCCAGCAGCTCCGGACTAGCGGTCGCCAATGAGCAGTTCTTC. It is translated as CASSSGLAVANEQFF.

The chain carries TRBV7-2 and TRBJ1-5; D remains ambiguous. The CDR3 contains 15 residues. The ends were cut back, 1 base at V and 4 bases at J, with 11 bases in the middle. Germline V gene lookup returns CDR1 SGHTA and CDR2 FQGNSA. The chain's CDR3 is CASSLDGSGNQPQHF. Here the CDR3 DNA reads TGTGCCAGCAGCTTAGACGGGTCTGGTAATCAGCCCCAGCATTTT.

The rearrangement links TRBV20-1 to TRBJ1-1; 7 nucleotides align to TRBD1. CDR1 and CDR2 (germline): DFQATT, SNEGSKA (reference sequence). The CDR3 runs to 11 residues. The junction had 2 bases not matched to a gene; V was cut back by 6 bases and J by 4 bases. The CDR3 nucleotides read TGCAGTGCGCACAGGGGCACTGAAGCTTTCTTT. Its protein product is CSAHRGTEAFF.

The chain recombines TRBV4-3 with TRBJ2-3; D gene ambiguous. V lost 0 bases to trimming and J lost 2 bases, with 9 bases between them. Germline lookup yields CDR1 LGHNA and CDR2 YSLEER. The CDR3 is made up of 15 amino acids. The DNA of the CDR3 is TGCGCCAGCAGCCAAGAGGTCCTAGACACAGATACGCAGTATTTT. Translated: CASSQEVLDTDTQYF.

The chain carries TRBV7-2 and TRBJ2-4; the D gene is possibly TRBD2 (6 bases). The CDR3 totals 13 residues. Germline V lookup: CDR1 SGHTA, CDR2 FQGNSA. Trimming took off 7 bases at V and 3 bases at J, with 10 bases between the two ends. The chain's CDR3 is CASTLGGKNIQYF. The CDR3 DNA follows: TGTGCCAGCACCTTGGGGGGCAAAAACATTCAGTACTTC.

The genes are TRBV15 and TRBJ1-2, with D maybe TRBD1 (5 bases). The V gene lost 5 bases and the J gene lost 3 bases, with 10 bases spanning the gap. CDR1 and CDR2 (germline): LNHNV, YYDKDF (reference sequence). The CDR3 runs 13 residues. In nucleotides, the CDR3 is TGTGCCACCAGCGCCGGGACGGACTATGGCTACACCTTC. It translates to CATSAGTDYGYTF.